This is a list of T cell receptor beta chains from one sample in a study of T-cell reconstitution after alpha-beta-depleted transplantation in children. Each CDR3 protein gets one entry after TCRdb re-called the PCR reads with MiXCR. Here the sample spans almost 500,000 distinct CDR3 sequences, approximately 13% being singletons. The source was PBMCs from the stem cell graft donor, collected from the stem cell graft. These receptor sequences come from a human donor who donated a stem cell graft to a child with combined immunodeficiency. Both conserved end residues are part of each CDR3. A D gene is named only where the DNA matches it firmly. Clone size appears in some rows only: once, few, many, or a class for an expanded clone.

CSARLAGGGETQYF,TGCAGTGCTAGACTAGCGGGAGGCGGTGAGACCCAGTACTTC,TRBV20-1,TRBD2,NA,TRBJ2-5
CASSIKDLAWGANVLTF,TGTGCCAGTAGTATAAAGGACCTCGCGTGGGGGGCCAACGTCCTGACTTTC,TRBV19,NA,few,TRBJ2-6
CASSAGRAGELFF,TGTGCCAGCAGCGCAGGCCGCGCCGGGGAGCTGTTTTTT,TRBV5-6,NA,many,TRBJ2-2
CASSLVGNEQFF,TGTGCCAGCAGCTTAGTGGGCAATGAGCAGTTCTTC,TRBV7-9,NA,many,TRBJ2-1
CAISGRGGYEQYF,TGTGCCATCAGTGGCAGGGGAGGCTACGAGCAGTACTTC,TRBV10-3,NA,many,TRBJ2-7
CASVGPRGKLFF,TGTGCCAGCGTTGGTCCCAGGGGAAAACTGTTTTTT,TRBV7-3,NA,NA,TRBJ1-4
CASTTQETDTQYF,TGTGCCAGTACCACACAAGAAACAGATACGCAGTATTTT,TRBV9,NA,many,TRBJ2-3
CSVKSTGELFF,TGCAGCGTTAAATCCACCGGGGAGCTGTTTTTT,TRBV29-1,NA,many,TRBJ2-2
CASSITGGVPLHF,TGTGCCAGCAGCATTACAGGGGGCGTACCCCTCCACTTT,TRBV7-9,TRBD1,many,TRBJ1-6
CASSQDRLNTEAFF,TGTGCCAGCTCACAAGATAGACTGAACACTGAAGCTTTCTTT,TRBV18,NA,few,TRBJ1-1
CAWGLTGFGELFF,TGTGCCTGGGGCCTGACAGGGTTCGGGGAGCTGTTTTTT,TRBV30,TRBD1,few,TRBJ2-2
CASTGTDYGYTF,TGTGCCAGCACGGGGACAGACTATGGCTACACCTTC,TRBV9,TRBD1,NA,TRBJ1-2
CASSLDTGAGNTIYF,TGCGCCAGCAGCTTGGATACAGGGGCTGGAAACACCATATATTTT,TRBV5-1,TRBD1,many,TRBJ1-3
CARVSISLEGGGTDTQYF,TGTGCCAGAGTATCCATCTCGCTCGAGGGCGGGGGTACAGATACGCAGTATTTT,TRBV6-1,TRBD2,few,TRBJ2-3
CASSQVRQSGANVLTF,TGTGCCAGCAGCCAAGTGCGGCAGTCTGGGGCCAACGTCCTGACTTTC,TRBV4-2,NA,NA,TRBJ2-6
CSARGDGGLETQYF,TGCAGTGCTAGAGGGGATGGGGGTCTAGAGACCCAGTACTTC,TRBV20-1,NA,few,TRBJ2-5
CANIRNMGGTDTQYF,TGTGCCAACATTCGAAACATGGGTGGCACAGATACGCAGTATTTT,TRBV21-1,NA,few,TRBJ2-3
CASSDSGTRETQYF,TGTGCCAGCAGTGACTCAGGGACCCGGGAGACCCAGTACTTC,TRBV6-4,NA,few,TRBJ2-5
CASKWKPNEKLFF,TGTGCCAGCAAATGGAAACCTAATGAAAAACTGTTTTTT,TRBV28,NA,many,TRBJ1-4
CSAGANSDTDTQYF,TGCAGTGCTGGGGCTAATTCGGACACAGATACGCAGTATTTT,TRBV20-1,NA,few,TRBJ2-3
CASSFRGYEQYF,TGCGCCAGCAGCTTCAGGGGCTACGAGCAGTACTTC,TRBV12-3/TRBV12-4,NA,many,TRBJ2-7
CASSQVTNPWHQYF,TGTGCCAGCAGCCAAGTGACTAACCCCTGGCACCAGTACTTC,TRBV14,NA,NA,TRBJ2-7
CAISELWRPGQGVQRTGELLF,TGTGCCATCAGTGAACTGTGGAGACCGGGACAGGGGGTTCAACGGACCGGGGAGCTGCTTTTT,TRBV10-3,TRBD1,NA,TRBJ2-2
CASSKHSDRGPETQYF,TGTGCCAGCAGCAAGCACTCGGACAGGGGGCCGGAGACCCAGTACTTC,TRBV21-1,NA,many,TRBJ2-5
CASSDSASGSYEQYF,TGCGCCAGCAGCGACTCTGCTAGCGGGAGCTACGAGCAGTACTTC,TRBV5-1,TRBD2,NA,TRBJ2-7